Listed here are 16 T cell receptor beta chains from one sample, sequenced in a study of control samples from healthy donors and cancer patients. This table comes from immunoSEQ multiplex PCR, and its TCRdb copy is limited to in-frame clones, with some not included. This sample has fewer than 100,000 clones, with about 88% found just once. The source material was blood. These receptors were taken from a woman aged 50 to 60 in good health.

The chain links TRBV5-1 to TRBJ2-3; tentatively, D is TRBD2 (7 bases). This CDR3 comprises 15 residues. Trimming took 2 bases from V and 6 from J, leaving 16 bases between them. CDR1 is SGHRS and CDR2 is YFSETQ in the germline V gene. This chain's CDR3 is CASSFGAGARDTQYF. CDR3 nucleotides: TGCGCCAGCAGCTTTGGTGCGGGGGCTAGGGATACGCAGTATTTT.

This chain uses TRBV2 with TRBJ1-1; possible D gene TRBD1, 5 bases. Germline CDR1 SNHLY, CDR2 FYNNEI. V lost 3 bases to trimming and J lost 3 bases, with 8 bases between them. The CDR3 is 13 amino acids. CDR3 amino acids: CASSDRVYTEAFF. The CDR3 DNA follows: TGTGCCAGCAGTGACAGGGTATACACTGAAGCTTTCTTT.

A single count supports this clone. The chain links TRBV5-6 to TRBJ1-2, with TRBD1 identical over 7 bases. The length of the CDR3 is 15 residues. Trimming at V came to 1 base and at J to 3 bases, leaving 6 bases not matched to a gene. Germline V gives CDR1 SGHDT, CDR2 YYEEEE. CDR3 sequence: CASSLILDRHYGYTF. In nucleotides, the CDR3 is TGTGCCAGCAGCTTGATATTGGACAGGCACTATGGCTACACCTTC.

The gene calls are TRBV18 and TRBJ2-7, with D uncertain. CDR3 length equals 12 residues. V lost 3 bases, J lost 5 bases, and 8 bases lay in between. Germline V CDR1 and CDR2: KGHSH, LQKENI. The CDR3 sequence is CASSPGYNEQYF. CDR3 coding DNA: TGTGCCAGCTCACCTGGTTACAACGAGCAGTACTTC.

The chain links TRBV5-1 to TRBJ1-4; unclear D gene. V lost 0 bases, J lost 5 bases, and 5 bases lay in between. The CDR3 consists of 13 residues. Germline lookup yields CDR1 SGHRS and CDR2 YFSETQ. CDR3 in DNA: TGCGCCAGCAGCTTGGACAGAAATGAAAAACTGTTTTTT. Protein: CASSLDRNEKLFF.

V gene TRBV2 combines with J gene TRBJ1-1; D call uncertain. The CDR3 runs to 12 residues. V lost 6 bases to trimming and J lost 1 base, with 6 bases between them. Germline loops: CDR1 SNHLY, CDR2 FYNNEI. This CDR3 is CASRFQNTEAFF. The CDR3 nucleotides are TGTGCCAGCAGATTCCAGAACACTGAAGCTTTCTTT.

The rearrangement joins TRBV2 to TRBJ1-2; TRBD1 matches at 7 bases. CDR3 length: 14 residues. The V gene end was trimmed by 8 bases and the J gene end by 5 bases; junction bases not matched to a gene: 11. The germline CDR1 and CDR2 sequences are SNHLY and FYNNEI. The CDR3 region is CASRKTGTEYGYTF. The CDR3 DNA sequence: TGTGCCAGCCGAAAGACCGGGACAGAGTATGGCTACACCTTC.

The V and J genes are TRBV2 and TRBJ2-3; 8 bases line up with TRBD1. With 4 bases clipped from V and 4 bases from J, the junction kept 4 bases outside the gene matches. The germline gives CDR1 SNHLY, CDR2 FYNNEI. This CDR3 region has 14 residues. DNA of the CDR3: TGTGCCAGCAGTGTGCAGGGGGCATCAGATACGCAGTATTTT. This encodes CASSVQGASDTQYF. Drawing the rest from reference TRBV2 and TRBJ2-3, the complete variable domain is EPEVTQTPSHQVTQMGQEVILRCVPISNHLYFYWYRQILGQKVEFLVSFYNNEISEKSEIFDDQFSVERPDGSNFTLKIRSTKLEDSAMYFCASSVQGASDTQYFGPGTRLTVL.

The chain links TRBV7-8 to TRBJ1-5, with D perhaps TRBD1 (6 bases). The germline V gene encodes CDR1 SGHVS and CDR2 FQNEAQ. This CDR3 contains 13 residues. V was cut by 6 bases and J by 5 bases, with 11 bases left in between. Here the CDR3 reads CASSRNRDQPQHF. The CDR3 DNA sequence: TGTGCCAGCAGTCGAAACAGGGATCAGCCCCAGCATTTT.

J is TRBJ2-5 and V is TRBV1. TRBV1 is flagged as a pseudogene. This CDR3 has 14 residues. The DNA for the CDR3 is TGCACCAGCAGCCAAGACGAAGGTCGGGAGACCCAGTACTTC. Protein: CTSSQDEGRETQYF.

The rearrangement joins TRBV6-1 to TRBJ1-3; D gene uncertain. Germline-derived CDR1 and CDR2 are MNHNS and SASEGT. V dropped 1 base and J dropped 16 bases, with 17 bases sitting between them. This CDR3 spans 13 amino acids. The CDR3 DNA sequence: TGTGCCAGCAGTGAAGGTCTTATCAGTTCGTCTTATTTT. Translation gives CASSEGLISSSYF.

CDR3 coding DNA: TGTGCCAGCTCACCCGAGGTTTTAGGAAATAATTCACCCCTCCACTTT. Amino acids: CASSPEVLGNNSPLHF. The chain employs TRBV18 and TRBJ1-6, with D hard to call. CDR1 is KGHSH and CDR2 is LQKENI in the germline V gene. Between the trimmed V and J ends, which lost 3 bases and 5 bases, there was a span of 14 bases. The length of the CDR3 is 16 residues.

In the case of this clone: The junction differs from germline at one of its ends, possibly a read error. The V and J genes are TRBV9 and TRBJ2-3; D possibly corresponds to TRBD1 (5 bases). The V gene's germline CDR1 is SGDLS and CDR2 YYNGEE. The CDR3 contains 14 residues. CDR3 nucleotide sequence: TGTGCCAGCAACGTAGGGGTAGGGATGGATACGCAGTATTTT. Its protein product is CASNVGVGMDTQYF.

The chain recombines TRBV19 with TRBJ1-2; D possibly corresponds to TRBD1 (6 bases). V was clipped by 5 bases and J by 4 bases, with 17 bases between them. Per the germline V gene, CDR1 is LNHDA and CDR2 is SQIVND (reference sequence). The CDR3 sequence is 15 residues long. This chain's CDR3 is CASSPTRDKFYGYTF. The CDR3 DNA is TGTGCCAGTAGTCCCACAAGGGACAAATTCTATGGCTACACCTTC.

The genes are TRBV5-6 and TRBJ1-2, with D possibly TRBD1 on 5 matching bases. Trimming took off 0 bases at V and 7 bases at J, with 13 bases between the two ends. CDR3 size: 14 residues. The V gene's germline CDR1 is SGHDT and CDR2 YYEEEE. The DNA of the CDR3 is TGTGCCAGCAGCTTGGGGGGGGACCGCCCTGGCTACACCTTC. Translation gives CASSLGGDRPGYTF.

The chain joins TRBV29-1 to TRBJ1-2, with 7 positions matching TRBD1. CDR3 size: 13 residues. The V segment lost 2 bases and the J segment 8 bases; nucleotides outside the gene matches: 8. CDR1 is SQVTM and CDR2 is ANQGSEA in the germline V gene. The DNA of the CDR3 is TGCAGCGTTGAAATCGCAGGGGGTACAGGCTACACCTTC. It specifies CSVEIAGGTGYTF.